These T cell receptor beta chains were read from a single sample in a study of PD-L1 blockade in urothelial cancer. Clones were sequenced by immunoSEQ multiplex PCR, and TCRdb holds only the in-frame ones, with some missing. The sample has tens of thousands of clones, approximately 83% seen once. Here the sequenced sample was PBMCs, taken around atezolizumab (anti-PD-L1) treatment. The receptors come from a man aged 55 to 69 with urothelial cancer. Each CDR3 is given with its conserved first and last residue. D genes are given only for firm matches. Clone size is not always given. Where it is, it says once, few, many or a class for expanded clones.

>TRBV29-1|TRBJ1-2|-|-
TGCAGCGTCAGGGTATCCCTGGATGGCTACACCTTC
CSVRVSLDGYTF
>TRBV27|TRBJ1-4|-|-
TGTGCCAGCAGGCCCACAGGGAAGAAGGAAAAACTGTTTTTT
CASRPTGKKEKLFF
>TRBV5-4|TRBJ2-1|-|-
TGTGCCAGCAGCTTAGGCTCACAGGGCGTATACAATGAGCAGTTCTTC
CASSLGSQGVYNEQFF
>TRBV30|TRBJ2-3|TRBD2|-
TGTGCCTGGAGTGTCGGGACCGGGGGGATGGATACGCAGTATTTT
CAWSVGTGGMDTQYF
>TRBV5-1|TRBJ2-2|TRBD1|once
TGCGCCAGCAGCTCCGCGGGGACAGGGAACACCGGGGAGCTGTTTTTT
CASSSAGTGNTGELFF
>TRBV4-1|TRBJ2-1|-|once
TGCGCCAGCAGCCATTTAGCGGACTCCTACAATGAGCAGTTCTTC
CASSHLADSYNEQFF
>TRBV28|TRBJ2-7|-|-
TGTGCCAGCAGGCCCTCCCTGGGGGGTTACGAGCAGTACTTC
CASRPSLGGYEQYF
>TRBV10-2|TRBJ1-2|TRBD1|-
TGCGCCAGCAGTGGGGCCCGGGTAGGGGGCGGCTACACCTTC
CASSGARVGGGYTF
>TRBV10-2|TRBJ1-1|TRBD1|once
TGCGCCAGCAGTGAGTACGACAGGGGGAGCCGAGCTTTCTTT
CASSEYDRGSRAFF
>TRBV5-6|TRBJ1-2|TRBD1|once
TGTGCCAGCATTTTAGGACAGGGAGACTATGGCTACACCTTC
CASILGQGDYGYTF
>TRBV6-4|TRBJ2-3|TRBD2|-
TGTGCCAGCAGTAATAAAACTCTAGGGGCGGGGGGGCTCGCAGATACGCAGTATTTT
CASSNKTLGAGGLADTQYF
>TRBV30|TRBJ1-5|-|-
TGTGCCTGGAGCCCTCCCGGACGGGGGGCTAATCAGCCCCAGCATTTT
CAWSPPGRGANQPQHF
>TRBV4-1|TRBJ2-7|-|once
TGCGCCAGCAGCCAACATAACACCCCAGGCGAGCAGTACTTC
CASSQHNTPGEQYF
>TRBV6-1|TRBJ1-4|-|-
TGTGCCAGCAGTGAGGTCAGGGGAGAGCAAGAAAAACTGTTTTTT
CASSEVRGEQEKLFF
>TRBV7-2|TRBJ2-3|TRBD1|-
TGTGCCAGCAGCCCAGAGGGGGCTCAAACAGATACGCAGTATTTT
CASSPEGAQTDTQYF
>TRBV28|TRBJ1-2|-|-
TGTGCCAGCAGTTCCAGGAACTATGGCTACACCTTC
CASSSRNYGYTF
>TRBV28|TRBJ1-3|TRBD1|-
TGTGCCAGCAGTCCCGGCACGAGGGACAGAAGCACCATATATTTT
CASSPGTRDRSTIYF
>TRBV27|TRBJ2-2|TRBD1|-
TGTGCCAGCAGTCCGGGACAGGTGAACACCGGGGAGCTGTTTTTT
CASSPGQVNTGELFF
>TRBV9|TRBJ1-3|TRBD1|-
TGTGCCAGCAGCCCCCAGGGGGAGGTGGCAGCTGGAAACACCATATATTTT
CASSPQGEVAAGNTIYF
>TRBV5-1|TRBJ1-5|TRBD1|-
TGCGCCAGCAGCTTGGGCGACAGGGGACGGGGGCAGCCCCAGCATTTT
CASSLGDRGRGQPQHF
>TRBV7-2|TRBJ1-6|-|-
TGTGCCAGCAGCTTAGCGATAGGGGTTCCAAATTCACCCCTCCACTTT
CASSLAIGVPNSPLHF
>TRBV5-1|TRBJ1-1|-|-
TGCGCCAGCAGCTCAGGACAGTTTACGAACACTGAAGCTTTCTTT
CASSSGQFTNTEAFF
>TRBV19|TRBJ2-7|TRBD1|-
TGTGCCAGTAGTAAGAACCGAGGACAGGTCTACGAGCAGTACTTC
CASSKNRGQVYEQYF
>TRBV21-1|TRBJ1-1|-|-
TGTGCCAGCAGCAAAGCCCAGACGCGGGAAAACACTGAAGCTTTCTTT
CASSKAQTRENTEAFF
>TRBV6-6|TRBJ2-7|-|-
TGTGCCAGCAGTTACTTGTCCACGGGCTACGAGCAGTACTTC
CASSYLSTGYEQYF
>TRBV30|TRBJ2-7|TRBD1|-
TGTGCCGGAACCTCCACAGGGGGGTTGAGCGAGCAGTACTTC
CAGTSTGGLSEQYF
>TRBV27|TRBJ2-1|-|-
TGTGCCAGCAGTTTACGAGGGACGGGGGGCCTTTCAAATGAGCAGTTCTTC
CASSLRGTGGLSNEQFF
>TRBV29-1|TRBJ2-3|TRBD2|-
TGCAGCGTTGGCCCGACTAGCGGGGGGACAGATACGCAGTATTTT
CSVGPTSGGTDTQYF
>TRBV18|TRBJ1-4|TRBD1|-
TGTGCCAGTACCACAGGGGGCCCGGAAAAACTGTTTTTT
CASTTGGPEKLFF
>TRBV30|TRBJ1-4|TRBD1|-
TGTGCCTGGAGCGCCTTGACAGGGCATAATGAAAAACTGTTTTTT
CAWSALTGHNEKLFF
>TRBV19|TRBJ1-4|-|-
TGTGCCAGTAAGGACTTTTTAACTAATGAAAAACTGTTTTTT
CASKDFLTNEKLFF
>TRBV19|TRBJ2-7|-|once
TGTGCCAGTAGCGAGATTTCGTCCCCCTCCTACGAGCAGTACTTC
CASSEISSPSYEQYF
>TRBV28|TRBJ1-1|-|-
TGTGCCAGCAGTTTCTACAGCCTATATACCTCTGAAGCTTTCTTT
CASSFYSLYTSEAFF
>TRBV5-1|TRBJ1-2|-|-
TGCGCCAGCAGCTTGGAGTACAGGCACTATGGCTACACCTTC
CASSLEYRHYGYTF
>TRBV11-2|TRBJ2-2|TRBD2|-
TGTGCCAGCAGTTTAAGCGGGGGGGCCGCCGGGGAGCTGTTTTTT
CASSLSGGAAGELFF
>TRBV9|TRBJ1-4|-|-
TGTGCCAGCAGCGTCGACAGTTGGGATGAAAAACTGTTTTTT
CASSVDSWDEKLFF
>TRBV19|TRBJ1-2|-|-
TGTGCCAGTAGTCCTCGGGGGGGACCGGTCTATGGCTACACCTTC
CASSPRGGPVYGYTF
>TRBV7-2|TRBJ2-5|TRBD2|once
TGTGCCAGCAGCTTAAGTTACGACGGGGGGGCCCGGGAGACCCAGTACTTC
CASSLSYDGGARETQYF
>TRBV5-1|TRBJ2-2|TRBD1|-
TGCGCCAGTGGGACAGGGCCGCCGAACACCGGGGAGCTGTTTTTT
CASGTGPPNTGELFF
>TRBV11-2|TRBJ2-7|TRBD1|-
TGTGCCAGCAGCTTTACGGGACAGCCTCTGTACGAGCAGTACTTC
CASSFTGQPLYEQYF
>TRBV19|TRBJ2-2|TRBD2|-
TGTGCCAGTACTTTTGTGGCGGGGGGTCCCGGGGAGCTGTTTTTT
CASTFVAGGPGELFF
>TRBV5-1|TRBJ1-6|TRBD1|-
TGCGCCAGCAGACCGACAGGGAGGAATTCACCCCTCCACTTT
CASRPTGRNSPLHF
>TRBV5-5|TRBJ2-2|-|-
TGTGCCAGCAGCATATCTCAGTACACCGGGGAGCTGTTTTTT
CASSISQYTGELFF
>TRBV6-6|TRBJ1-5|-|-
TGTGCCAGCAGTTCCCTCCCCCTGGAGAATCAGCCCCAGCATTTT
CASSSLPLENQPQHF
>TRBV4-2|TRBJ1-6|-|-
TGTGCCAGCAGCCAAGTTGGTTGGAGCTCCTATAATTCACCCCTCCACTTT
CASSQVGWSSYNSPLHF
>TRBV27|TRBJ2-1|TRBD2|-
TGTGCCAGCAGGCTAGCGGGGGGCTACAATGAGCAGTTCTTC
CASRLAGGYNEQFF
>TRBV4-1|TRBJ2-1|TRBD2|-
TGCGCCAGCAGCCAAGTGGGGACTAGCGGGGATGAGCAGTTCTTC
CASSQVGTSGDEQFF
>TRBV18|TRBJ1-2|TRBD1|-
TGTGCCAGCTCACTGGGACAGGGGAACTATGGCTACACCTTC
CASSLGQGNYGYTF
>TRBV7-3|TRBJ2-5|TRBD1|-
TGTGCCAGCAGCCCTAATCGACAGGGTTTCGGAGAGACCCAGTACTTC
CASSPNRQGFGETQYF
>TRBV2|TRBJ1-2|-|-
TGTGCCAGCAGGGAGACAGCAACTAACTATGGCTACACCTTC
CASRETATNYGYTF
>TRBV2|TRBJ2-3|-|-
TGTGCCAGCACCGCATTATCCGGGGGAGATACGCAGTATTTT
CASTALSGGDTQYF
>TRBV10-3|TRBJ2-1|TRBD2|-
TGTGCCATCAGTGAGTCTGGCGGGGGCTACAATGAGCAGTTCTTC
CAISESGGGYNEQFF
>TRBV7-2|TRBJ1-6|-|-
TGTGCCAGCAGCTTAAGTCCCGGTTCACCCCTCCACTTT
CASSLSPGSPLHF